Presented here are 17 T cell receptor beta chains from one specimen sequenced in a study of T cell repertoires in cytomegalovirus infection. TCRdb analysed the reads with MiXCR anew, one entry per CDR3 protein. The repertoire has 630,000 or so distinct CDR3 sequences, 20% to 25% of them found once; the top ten carry less than 9.5%. The sample was CD8+ T cells from PBMCs. The receptor source for this set is a human donor in good health (CMV status not recorded). Some clones in this sample may be carry-over from other donors' samples.

The chain joins TRBV10-3 to TRBJ2-1, with 10 positions matching TRBD1. The V gene end was trimmed by 4 bases and the J gene end by 4 bases; junction bases not matched to a gene: 10. This CDR3 has 17 amino acids. The germline V gene has CDR1 ENHRY and CDR2 SYGVKD. In DNA form, the CDR3 reads TGTGCCATCAGTGTAAAGGGACAGGGGACTTTTTACAATGAGCAGTTCTTC. It encodes CAISVKGQGTFYNEQFF.

This chain uses TRBV20-1 with TRBJ2-3; TRBD2 is a possible D gene (7 bases). The length of the CDR3 is 15 residues. Germline V gene data show CDR1 as DFQATT and CDR2 as SNEGSKA (reference sequence). Deletions cut 5 bases from V and 5 bases from J, with 20 bases between. This CDR3 is CSAGPTGGGGDTQYF. CDR3 sequence (DNA): TGCAGTGCTGGCCCCACGGGGGGCGGGGGAGATACGCAGTATTTT.

In its sample, this clonotype was seen once. This rearrangement joins TRBV5-6 to TRBJ2-3; no clear D. The J call may be in error: the DNA end matches TRBJ1-5 better. The CDR3 spans 14 residues. CDR1 SGHDT and CDR2 YYEEEE come from the germline V gene. CDR3: CASSESRPADTQHF. The CDR3 nucleotides are TGTGCCAGCAGCGAAAGCCGCCCCGCAGATACGCAGCATTTT.

The genes are TRBV5-4 and TRBJ2-7; the D call may be TRBD1 or TRBD2 (6 bases each). Germline assignment: CDR1 SGHNT and CDR2 YYREEE (reference sequence). The CDR3 has 14 residues. V was pared by 2 bases and J by 2 bases, with 11 bases between. CDR3 region: CASSLRGLAYEQYF. DNA of the CDR3: TGTGCCAGCAGCTTACGGGGGCTCGCCTACGAGCAGTACTTC.

This clonotype was picked up many times. J is TRBJ2-1 and V is TRBV7-9; 8 nucleotides agree with TRBD2. CDR1 is SEHNR, CDR2 FQNEAQ, per germline (reference sequence). The CDR3 totals 15 residues. The V gene end was trimmed by 1 base and the J gene end by 2 bases; junction bases not matched to a gene: 1. For the CDR3, the DNA is TGTGCCAGCAGCTTAGGAGCGGGGGCCTACAATGAGCAGTTCTTC. Its protein product is CASSLGAGAYNEQFF.

The table lists this clonotype with many counts. The chain employs TRBV6-2 or TRBV6-3 and TRBJ1-1; 7 nucleotides line up with TRBD1. From germline, CDR1 is MNHEY and CDR2 SVGEGT. The V gene end was trimmed by 6 bases and the J gene end by 1 base; junction bases not matched to a gene: 26. The CDR3 totals 21 residues. The CDR3 DNA follows: TGTGCCAGCAGAAAGCCCCTTGGAGTCGTACAGGAACAGGGGTCGAACACTGAAGCTTTCTTT. The encoded protein is CASRKPLGVVQEQGSNTEAFF.

This clonotype was seen a few times. DNA of the CDR3: TGTGCCAGCAGCTTAGAAGGCAGTTCGGGATACGAGCAGTACGTC. Protein sequence: CASSLEGSSGYEQYV. V gene TRBV7-2 combines with J gene TRBJ2-7, with TRBD2 as a possible D gene (5 bases). The germline V gene encodes CDR1 SGHTA and CDR2 FQGNSA. The CDR3 is 15 residues long. The V gene lost 1 base and the J gene lost 4 bases, with 14 bases spanning the gap.

The CDR3 is CSVGGYTF. CDR3 coding DNA: TGCAGCGTGGGAGGCTACACCTTC. The V and J genes are TRBV29-1 and TRBJ1-2; D ambiguous. CDR1 and CDR2 (germline): SQVTM, ANQGSEA. V was pared by 6 bases and J by 8 bases, with 4 bases between. The CDR3 loop spans 8 amino acids.

About this clonotype itself: A clone one base away is much larger, so this may be a read error. The V and J genes are TRBV7-9 and TRBJ2-7; no clear D gene. The CDR3 contains 14 residues. CDR1 is SEHNR and CDR2 is FQNEAQ in the germline V gene (reference sequence). Trimming left V 1 base short and J 2 bases short, with 9 bases between. CDR3 protein: CASSLGLAPYEQYF. The CDR3 nucleotides read TGTGCCAGCAGCTTAGGGCTCGCTCCCTACGAGCAGTACTTC.

The chain carries TRBV10-3 and TRBJ1-2; D unclear. V was trimmed by 0 bases and J by 6 bases, leaving 8 bases between them. The CDR3 is made up of 13 amino acids. Germline loops: CDR1 ENHRY, CDR2 SYGVKD. The CDR3 here is CAISESIGNGYTF. The DNA for the CDR3 is TGTGCCATCAGTGAGTCAATAGGGAATGGCTACACCTTC.

V gene TRBV6-2 or TRBV6-3 combines with J gene TRBJ1-5; perhaps TRBD1 as D (6 bases). The CDR3 has 14 residues. Germline CDR1 is MNHEY and CDR2 is SVGEGT. The ends were cut back, 4 bases at V and 0 bases at J, with 7 bases in the middle. The CDR3 sequence: CASSWTASNQPQHF. Written as DNA, the CDR3 is TGTGCCAGCAGTTGGACAGCTAGCAATCAGCCCCAGCATTTT.

The chain employs TRBV19 and TRBJ2-1; D not certain. The germline gives CDR1 LNHDA, CDR2 SQIVND (reference sequence). Trimming cost V 5 bases and J 8 bases, with 10 bases left between them. The CDR3 has 12 amino acids. The CDR3 nucleotides read TGTGCCAGTAGTTTGGTTTCCCATGAGCAGTTCTTC. Protein sequence: CASSLVSHEQFF.

V gene TRBV2 combines with J gene TRBJ1-5; 7 nucleotides match TRBD1. The V segment lost 3 bases and the J segment 2 bases; nucleotides outside the gene matches: 4. Germline-derived CDR1 and CDR2 are SNHLY and FYNNEI. This CDR3 region has 15 residues. This chain's CDR3 is CASSDVGTGNQPQHF. CDR3 DNA: TGTGCCAGCAGTGACGTGGGGACAGGCAATCAGCCCCAGCATTTT. The full variable domain, in which reference TRBV2 and TRBJ1-5 provide the parts outside the CDR3, is EPEVTQTPSHQVTQMGQEVILRCVPISNHLYFYWYRQILGQKVEFLVSFYNNEISEKSEIFDDQFSVERPDGSNFTLKIRSTKLEDSAMYFCASSDVGTGNQPQHFGDGTRLSIL.

In this sample, this clonotype turned up a few times. This chain uses TRBV15 with TRBJ1-5, with D unresolved. The germline gives CDR1 LNHNV, CDR2 YYDKDF (reference sequence). CDR3 length: 14 residues. V gave up 3 bases and J gave up 4 bases, with 10 bases separating them. Here the CDR3 DNA reads TGTGCCACCAGCAGCGAGTCGGATAATCAGCCCCAGCATTTT. This encodes CATSSESDNQPQHF.

This clonotype showed up just a few times. The rearrangement joins TRBV23-1 to TRBJ2-4; perhaps TRBD1 as D (7 bases). TRBV23-1 is recorded as an ORF, its role being uncertain. The germline V and J ends were trimmed by 0 bases and 2 bases, with 11 bases remaining between them. The CDR3 is made up of 16 amino acids. In DNA form, the CDR3 reads TGCGCCAGCAGTCAATCTCGGAGGGGGCCCAAAAACATTCAGTACTTC. Its protein is CASSQSRRGPKNIQYF.

V gene TRBV3-1 combines with J gene TRBJ2-1, with 9 bases lining up with TRBD2. The CDR3 extends over 18 amino acids. The V gene end was trimmed by 0 bases and the J gene end by 2 bases; junction bases not matched to a gene: 8. CDR1 is LGHDT and CDR2 is YNNKEL in the germline V gene (reference sequence). CDR3 in DNA: TGTGCCAGCAGCCAAGATCTTCGCGGGGGGGCCCCCTACAATGAGCAGTTCTTC. It codes for CASSQDLRGGAPYNEQFF.

The chain is built from TRBV25-1 and TRBJ2-7; 8 bases map to TRBD1. The CDR3 covers 14 residues. CDR1 and CDR2 (germline): MGHDK, SYGVNS. The V gene end was trimmed by 2 bases and the J gene end by 5 bases; junction bases not matched to a gene: 5. CDR3 sequence (DNA): TGTGCCAGCAGTGAACTTGAGACAGGGGACGAGCAGTACGTC. This encodes CASSELETGDEQYV.